This T cell receptor beta chain was found in a study of blood T cell repertoires in COVID-19. Study overall: Material from acute and convalescent COVID-19 was sourced from the United States, Italy and Spain.

Produced via immunoSEQ multiplex PCR; TCRdb's table is partial and in-frame only. The data show 250,000 to 350,000 clones, 75% to 90% seen once. This clone appeared a single time. Specimen: peripheral blood. This clonotype originated in a man aged 18 to 29 with active or convalescent COVID-19.

CDR3 coding DNA: TGTGCCAGCAGCCAAGGCCTAGGGGGAGACTATGGCTACACCTTC. This translates into CASSQGLGGDYGYTF. V and J are TRBV14 and TRBJ1-2, with D maybe TRBD1 (6 bases). The CDR3 contains 15 residues. With 1 base removed from V and 3 bases from J, the gap between germline ends came to 12 bases. Germline CDR1 reads SGHDN; CDR2 reads FVKESK.